Listed below are T cell receptor beta chains from one sample, sequenced in a study of shared clonotypes between healthy human individuals. TCRdb keeps only in-frame clones here, not all; method: immunoSEQ multiplex PCR. The sample carries about 2.1 million clones, around 93% recorded once. The sample consisted of naive CD8+ T cells from PBMCs. Every receptor here comes from a man younger than 30 in good health. Some clones in this sample may be carry-over from other donors' samples. CDR3s leave out the opening cysteine and the closing phenylalanine or tryptophan. Clone size is shown for a subset of rows, as once, few, many or a class of expanded clone.

clone_size v_call cdr3_aa
. TRBV5-4 ASSSGTGDGYT
. TRBV7-9 ASSLAGHNPANTGELF
. TRBV9 ASSVEQGRPDVLHYGYT
. TRBV15 ATSTSGSSHNEQF
. TRBV5-4 ASSSGPQAQY
. TRBV28 ASSLPAAATGTYETQY
. TRBV18 ASSPREGETSYNEQF
. TRBV5-3 ARSSGQNTGELF
. TRBV12-5 ASGLGVVGQETQY
. TRBV6-1 ASADSGGYT
once TRBV21-1 ASSPSCRDRGYEQY
few TRBV9 ASSKQGVNTEAF
once TRBV28 ASTHQQGSQPQH
once TRBV2 ASSESHSTYGYT
. TRBV7-9 ASSLYGREDQETQY
. TRBV5-6 ASSLATTTNEKLF
. TRBV28 ASAADRDGRADTQY
once TRBV12-5 ASGPSLNTEAF
. TRBV28 ASSLWGLENTDTQY
few TRBV9 ASSADGRNQPQH
few TRBV11-3 ASSLVCPDRGYNQPQH
. TRBV2 ASRAGTVLQETQY
. TRBV28 ASREGISGANVLT
. TRBV27 ASRGGAITEAF
. TRBV19 ASSEFVRSYEQY
. TRBV28 ASSRGGLTDTQY
. TRBV2 ASFGQGSEKLF
. TRBV7-2 ASSRTVVGTTYEQY
. TRBV27 ASSFLGGNEKLF
. TRBV5-4 ASSLAEVWGAYNEQF
. TRBV7-9 ASSSFSDSHEQF
. TRBV11-2 ASSLVSGLHGYT
. TRBV10-1 ATSNAQGSNTEAF
. TRBV28 ASSLGQAHNEQF
. TRBV29-1 SVVVETYEQY
. TRBV6-4 ASSPLVILYGYT
. TRBV5-1 ASSLGYEQY
. TRBV28 ASSSSRTSPSSYEQY
once TRBV6-1 ASSGGYGEGNSPLH
. TRBV27 ASGSLAGVRNEQF
once TRBV10-3 AISEPLERDTGELF
. TRBV7-9 ASSPTGGLGEKLF
. TRBV4-3 ASSPGTASGNYEQY
. TRBV12-5 ASGRGLGYT
. TRBV19 ASKFFTAATEAF
. TRBV19 ASSITLAGGYEQY
. TRBV27 ASSITTSGLPDTQY
. TRBV28 ASSSLSGTTDTQY
. TRBV5-5 ASSLTPAAYNEQF
. TRBV4-2 ASSHLEGSSYNEQF
. TRBV28 ASSSSWGDGYT
few TRBV27 ASSILDTGELF
. TRBV7-9 ASSSSRAIGLAKYNEQF
. TRBV30 AWLDRDKILAAF
. TRBV9 ASSPGQGYQPQH
. TRBV19 ASSPSGTGNEKLF
. TRBV9 ASSPHVRLAGGYEQY
. TRBV27 ASSFTSAVPEGYT
. TRBV6-5 ASSFWVSGDEQY